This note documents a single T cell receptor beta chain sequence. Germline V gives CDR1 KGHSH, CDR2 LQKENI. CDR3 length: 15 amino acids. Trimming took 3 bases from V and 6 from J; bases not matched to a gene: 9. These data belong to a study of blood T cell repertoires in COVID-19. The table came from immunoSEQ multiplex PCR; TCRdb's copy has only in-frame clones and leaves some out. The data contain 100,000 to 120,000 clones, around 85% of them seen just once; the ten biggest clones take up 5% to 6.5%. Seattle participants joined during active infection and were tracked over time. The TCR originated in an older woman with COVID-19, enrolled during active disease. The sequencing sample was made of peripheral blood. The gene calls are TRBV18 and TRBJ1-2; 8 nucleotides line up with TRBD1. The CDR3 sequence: CASSPNAEQGDGYTF. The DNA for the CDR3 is TGTGCCAGCTCACCCAACGCCGAACAGGGGGATGGCTACACCTTC.